This T cell receptor beta chain was recovered during a study of blood T cell repertoires in COVID-19. Turning to the study itself: COVID-19 samples from acute and convalescent phases originated in the United States, Italy and Spain.

The protocol was immunoSEQ multiplex PCR, while the TCRdb copy is restricted to in-frame clones and leaves out a portion. The sample includes some 150,000 clones, about 88% of them seen just once. V lost 0 bases, J lost 8 bases, and 4 bases stayed unmatched. This CDR3 is 14 amino acids long. Germline V gives CDR1 SGHRS, CDR2 YFSETQ. Cohorts were determined from participant-reported clinical history. This TCR was sampled from a young woman who had recovered from COVID-19. This chain connects TRBV5-1 to TRBJ1-4; 7 bases match TRBD1. The specimen was PBMCs or T cells enriched from blood (not recorded which). The CDR3 DNA sequence: TGCGCCAGCAGCTTGGGACAGGGAAAGGAAAAACTGTTTTTT. Translated: CASSLGQGKEKLFF.